A selection of T cell receptor beta chains follows, all from one sample in a study of vaccination and CD4 T cells after COVID-19. These TCRs are of unknown antigen specificity. MiXCR was run by TCRdb on the PCR reads, yielding one entry per CDR3 protein. This table has some 20,000 distinct CDR3 sequences, just over 60% appearing once. The sample comprised CD4+ T cells from blood, cultured in vitro. These receptors all stem from a human donor who had recovered from COVID-19. Each CDR3 is given with its conserved first and last residue. Each record gives: D gene, J gene, V gene, clone size, CDR3 DNA, CDR3 protein. A D gene is named only where the DNA matches it firmly. Rows give clone size only sometimes, using once, few, many, or a class for an expanded clone.

>TRBD2|TRBJ2-3|TRBV6-1|-
TGTGCCAGCGGGGGGGGGGATACGCAGTATTTT
CASGGGDTQYF
>-|TRBJ2-2|TRBV12-3/TRBV12-4|-
TGTGCCAGCACCTCGGGAGCCGGGCCCGGCGGGGAGCTGTTTTTT
CASTSGAGPGGELFF
>TRBD2|TRBJ2-3|TRBV20-1|few
TGCAGTGCTACCACCCTAGCGGGAGAATTGGCAGATACGCAGTATTTT
CSATTLAGELADTQYF
>-|TRBJ1-1|TRBV19|-
TGTGCCAGTAGGTCCAGGGAGATGAACACTGAAGCTTTCTTT
CASRSREMNTEAFF
>-|TRBJ1-1|TRBV11-2|once
TGTGCCAGCAGCCTCATTGCTGAAGCTTTCTTT
CASSLIAEAFF
>-|TRBJ1-5|TRBV6-5|-
TGTGCCAGCAGTTTCGGGCTCAATCAGCCCCAGCATTTT
CASSFGLNQPQHF
>-|TRBJ2-5|TRBV7-9|few
TGTGCCAGCAGCGTCAAAGAGACCCAGTACTTC
CASSVKETQYF
>-|TRBJ2-7|TRBV28|once
TGTGCCAGCAGTTTACAGGGCTACGAGCAGTACTTC
CASSLQGYEQYF
>-|TRBJ1-1|TRBV19|-
TGTGCCAGTAGTACCACGACGAACACTGAAGCTTTCTTT
CASSTTTNTEAFF
>-|TRBJ2-1|TRBV20-1|-
TGCAGTGCTAGAGCCCCGGGCGGCAAATCCTACAATGAGCAGTTCTTC
CSARAPGGKSYNEQFF
>TRBD1|TRBJ1-5|TRBV20-1|-
TGCAGTGCTAGAGATCTTAAGGGGACAGGCAATCAGCCCCAGCATTTT
CSARDLKGTGNQPQHF
>-|TRBJ1-5|TRBV27|once
TGTGCCAGCAGTCCGGGGGGGCTCGGGTATCGGCAGCCCCAGCATTTT
CASSPGGLGYRQPQHF
>TRBD1|TRBJ1-6|TRBV10-3|-
TGTGCCATCAGATCTGACAGGGGATACTCACCCCTCCACTTT
CAIRSDRGYSPLHF
>-|TRBJ2-1|TRBV20-1|few
TGCAGTGCTAGTAGGGGGGGGAACAATGAGCAGTTCTTC
CSASRGGNNEQFF
>-|TRBJ1-2|TRBV19|-
TGTGCCAGTAACTTCGCAGGTATCGATGGCTACACCTTC
CASNFAGIDGYTF
>-|TRBJ1-2|TRBV19|-
TGTGCCAGTACCCCCCTTTATAAGCGGGATGGCTACACCTTC
CASTPLYKRDGYTF
>TRBD1|TRBJ1-1|TRBV20-1|few
TGCAGTGCCCCGACAGGGGCTGTGGGTACTGAAGCTTTCTTT
CSAPTGAVGTEAFF
>-|TRBJ1-1|TRBV12-3/TRBV12-4|-
TGTGCCAGCACTTTAAGGGCTGATCGGGCTTTCTTT
CASTLRADRAFF
>TRBD1|TRBJ2-7|TRBV18|-
TGTGCCAGCTCACCAAACCCGGGACAGGGCCTCGAGCAGTACTTC
CASSPNPGQGLEQYF
>-|TRBJ2-1|TRBV20-1|-
TGCAGTGCTAGCCCGGCAGGGCGGAATGAGCAGTTCTTC
CSASPAGRNEQFF
>-|TRBJ1-2|TRBV27|-
TGTGCCAGCAGTTTAAGAGGCACCTCAGGAGGCTACACCTTC
CASSLRGTSGGYTF
>TRBD2|TRBJ2-3|TRBV27|once
TGTGCCAGCAGTCGAAGCGGGAGGGGCCCGGGGAGTTGGCAGTATTTT
CASSRSGRGPGSWQYF
>-|TRBJ2-5|TRBV19|-
TGTGCCAGTAGTATGGGGGGCACGGAAGAGACCCAGTACTTC
CASSMGGTEETQYF
>TRBD1|TRBJ1-5|TRBV19|-
TGTGCCAGTAGGAAGTACAGGGGGGAAGATCAGCCCCAGCATTTT
CASRKYRGEDQPQHF
>-|TRBJ2-7|TRBV6-2/TRBV6-3|few
TGTGCCAGCAGGGCCAGCGGCAACTACGAGCAGTACTTC
CASRASGNYEQYF
>-|TRBJ2-2|TRBV7-2|-
TGTGCCAGCAGCTTAGTGGGACTGGGGCTGTCCCCCGGGGAGCTGTTTTTT
CASSLVGLGLSPGELFF